The clone carrying this T cell receptor beta chain was observed a few times. This sample stems from a study of patients and donors after allogeneic stem cell transplantation. V was shortened by 7 bases and J by 8 bases, with 14 bases between the two germline ends. The CDR3 extends over 13 amino acids. The germline V gene has CDR1 MNHEY and CDR2 SMNVEV (reference sequence). TCRdb recomputed calls from the RT-PCR reads with MiXCR, one row per CDR3 protein. The data hold over 350,000 distinct CDR3 sequences, with around 16% observed a single time. This chain uses TRBV27 with TRBJ1-4; a weak D match, TRBD1 (6 bases). The sample was blood, either unsorted or a sorted T cell fraction (not recorded which). The TCR originated in a human donor who was either an allogeneic HSCT recipient or a stem cell or donor lymphocyte infusion donor (not recorded which). It is not recorded whose cells these are; they may come from a transplant donor. The CDR3 coding sequence is TGTGCCAGCACCCGACAGGTTGGGGAAAAACTGTTTTTT. Translating it yields CASTRQVGEKLFF.